Listed below are T cell receptor beta chains from one sample, sequenced in a study of cytomegalovirus exposure and HLA in healthy donors. Repertoires were generated with immunoSEQ multiplex PCR, while TCRdb's copy carries only in-frame clones and drops some. Of some 140,000 clones in the sample, approximately 80% were seen once. The sequencing input was PBMCs. These receptors originate from a woman aged 50 to 65 in good health and CMV-seropositive. The CDR3 runs from the conserved cysteine through the conserved F or W. A D gene is named only where the DNA matches it firmly. Size tells how often a clone was seen (once, few, many) or the class of an expanded clone, and some rows leave it out.

TRBV21-1	TRBJ1-1	-	-	CASSAWGWTTEAFF	TGTGCCAGCAGCGCCTGGGGCTGGACCACTGAAGCTTTCTTT
TRBV6-4	TRBJ2-2	-	TRBD1	CASGRTGSNFANTGELFF	TGTGCCAGCGGGAGGACAGGGAGTAATTTCGCGAACACCGGGGAGCTGTTTTTT
TRBV27	TRBJ1-5	few	-	CASSLSGGYQPQHF	TGTGCCAGCAGTTTATCGGGGGGGTATCAGCCCCAGCATTTT
TRBV27	TRBJ1-1	-	-	CASSLSPGAYTEAFF	TGTGCCAGCAGTTTATCGCCAGGGGCGTACACTGAAGCTTTCTTT
TRBV6-5	TRBJ2-2	-	TRBD2	CASSAFSGAGGELFF	TGTGCCAGCAGCGCATTTAGCGGGGCGGGCGGGGAGCTGTTTTTT
TRBV4-3	TRBJ2-2	-	TRBD1	CASSQDGPGGSGELFF	TGCGCCAGCAGCCAAGACGGACCAGGGGGATCCGGGGAGCTGTTTTTT
TRBV6-6	TRBJ1-1	-	-	CASSYSRQSMNTEAFF	TGTGCCAGCAGTTACTCGAGACAGAGCATGAACACTGAAGCTTTCTTT
TRBV5-8	TRBJ1-3	-	TRBD1	CASSFQGAGNTIYF	TGTGCCAGCAGCTTTCAGGGGGCTGGAAACACCATATATTTT
TRBV4-2	TRBJ1-5	-	TRBD1	CASSTRTGENQPQHF	TGTGCCAGCAGCACTCGGACAGGGGAGAATCAGCCCCAGCATTTT
TRBV29-1	TRBJ2-7	-	-	CSVDGGAGAGEQYF	TGCAGCGTTGACGGTGGGGCGGGGGCGGGGGAGCAGTACTTC
TRBV28	TRBJ1-4	-	-	CASSSTGEKLFF	TGTGCCAGCAGTTCGACGGGGGAAAAACTGTTTTTT
TRBV27	TRBJ1-5	few	-	CASAHRGGGGNQPQHF	TGTGCCAGCGCCCACCGGGGGGGAGGTGGCAATCAGCCCCAGCATTTT
TRBV5-1	TRBJ1-3	-	-	CASSSDGADSGNTIYF	TGCGCCAGCAGCTCCGATGGGGCGGATTCTGGAAACACCATATATTTT
TRBV19	TRBJ1-4	-	TRBD1	CASSMGLLGTGGEKLFF	TGTGCCAGTAGTATGGGTCTTCTTGGGACAGGGGGCGAGAAACTGTTTTTT
TRBV30	TRBJ1-2	-	-	CAWSLGPGYTF	TGTGCCTGGAGTCTGGGGCCGGGCTACACCTTC
TRBV6-1	TRBJ1-3	-	-	CASSPRRGLGNTIYF	TGTGCCAGCAGTCCTCGGCGGGGACTCGGGAACACCATATATTTT